This TCR beta chain was sequenced in a study of STAT5B mutations in CD4+ large granular lymphocyte leukemia. The data were produced by immunoSEQ multiplex PCR, yet TCRdb's version contains in-frame clones alone and is incomplete. This sample has 40,000 to 45,000 clones, with more than 80% found just once. This clone occurred a few times. Its antigen remains unidentified. The CDR3 contains 12 residues. The germline V gene has CDR1 LNHDA and CDR2 SQIVND (reference sequence). V was shortened by 6 bases and J by 1 base, with 6 bases between the two germline ends. Study-wide findings and caveats: Compared with healthy controls (2/35), patient top clones favored TRBV06 (8/27).

V is TRBV19 and J is TRBJ1-1; D remains ambiguous. Material: CD4+ T cells from blood buffy coats. This clonotype was obtained from a human donor in good health. The DNA of the CDR3 is TGTGCCAGTAGGGAGGGGAACACTGAAGCTTTCTTT. The encoded protein is CASREGNTEAFF.